One sample yielded the 13 T cell receptor beta chains listed below, sequenced in a study of blood T cell repertoires in COVID-19. Only in-frame clones appear in the TCRdb table, and some are missing; sequencing was by immunoSEQ multiplex PCR. The table includes about 300,000 clones, 84% detected once. Material for sequencing was peripheral blood. The receptor source for this set is a human donor with COVID-19, enrolled during active disease. The donor label of this sample is uncertain.

This clone appeared once. The rearrangement uses TRBV7-2 and TRBJ2-1; 8 nucleotides line up with TRBD2. The germline V gene encodes CDR1 SGHTA and CDR2 FQGNSA. This CDR3 is 16 amino acids long. Trimming at V came to 1 base and at J to 9 bases, leaving 11 bases not matched to a gene. The CDR3 protein is CASSLGLAGLGSEQFF. The CDR3 region has the DNA TGTGCCAGCAGCTTAGGGCTAGCGGGCCTAGGGAGTGAGCAGTTCTTC.

The gene calls are TRBV5-1 and TRBJ2-2, with 9 bases that match TRBD1. The CDR3 contains 15 residues. Trimming took 4 bases from V and 1 from J; bases not matched to a gene: 2. Germline V lookup: CDR1 SGHRS, CDR2 YFSETQ. The CDR3 DNA is TGCGCCAGCAGCAGGGACAGGGTGAACACCGGGGAGCTGTTTTTT. It yields the protein CASSRDRVNTGELFF. Drawing the rest from reference TRBV5-1 and TRBJ2-2, the complete variable domain is KAGVTQTPRYLIKTRGQQVTLSCSPISGHRSVSWYQQTPGQGLQFLFEYFSETQRNKGNFPGRFSGRQFSNSRSEMNVSTLELGDSALYLCASSRDRVNTGELFFGEGSRLTVL.

The V call is TRBV7-3, the J call TRBJ1-3; no reliable D call. The V gene's germline CDR1 is SGHTA and CDR2 FQGTGA. There are 15 residues in the CDR3. Between the trimmed V and J ends, which lost 1 base and 3 bases, there was a span of 10 bases. In DNA form, the CDR3 reads TGTGCCAGCAGCTTAAGTGGCGGGAGTGGAAACACCATATATTTT. It encodes CASSLSGGSGNTIYF.

This chain joins TRBV3-1 (or the pseudogene TRBV3-2) and TRBJ2-7, with D possibly TRBD1 on 5 matching bases. The CDR3 length is 15 residues. Germline assignment: CDR1 LGHDT and CDR2 YNNKEL (reference sequence). V was clipped by 2 bases and J by 6 bases, with 17 bases between them. CDR3 DNA sequence: TGTGCCAGCAGCCAATTTGCGGAGAGCACAGGCGAGCAGTACTTC. Its translation is CASSQFAESTGEQYF.

J is TRBJ2-2 and V is TRBV19, with 12 bases fitting TRBD2. CDR3 length equals 17 residues. Germline lookup yields CDR1 LNHDA and CDR2 SQIVND (reference sequence). V shed 6 bases and J 1 base; nucleotides not matched to a gene: 6. Written as DNA, the CDR3 is TGTGCCAGTAGGTCCCAGACTAGCGGGAGGAACACCGGGGAGCTGTTTTTT. It is translated as CASRSQTSGRNTGELFF.

This chain uses TRBV6-5 with TRBJ2-7; 7 bases line up with TRBD1. CDR1 and CDR2 (germline): MNHEY, SVGAGI. V lost 7 bases, J lost 6 bases, and 15 bases stayed unmatched. The CDR3 length is 15 residues. The CDR3 coding sequence is TGTGCCAGCAACCCTTCCGGGACAGATGCGTCCGAGCAGTACTTC. Its translation is CASNPSGTDASEQYF.

This chain uses TRBV3-1 (or the pseudogene TRBV3-2) with TRBJ2-7, with 7 bases lining up with TRBD2. CDR1 is LGHDT, CDR2 YNNKEL, per germline (reference sequence). With 4 bases clipped from V and 13 bases from J, the junction kept 10 bases outside the gene matches. The CDR3 length is 12 residues. The chain's CDR3 is CASSPSEREGYF. DNA for the CDR3: TGTGCCAGCAGCCCATCGGAGCGGGAAGGTTACTTC.

The chain recombines TRBV5-1 with TRBJ2-2; TRBD2 matches at 13 bases. With V trimmed by 0 bases and J by 6 bases, 5 bases remained unmatched. Germline V gives CDR1 SGHRS, CDR2 YFSETQ. CDR3 length equals 17 residues. The chain's CDR3 is CASSLEGLAGRAGELFF. The CDR3 DNA reads TGCGCCAGCAGCTTGGAGGGACTAGCGGGGCGGGCCGGGGAGCTGTTTTTT.

This clone was seen just once. The rearrangement joins TRBV15 to TRBJ2-7, with a tentative D call TRBD2 (5 bases). The CDR3 is made up of 15 amino acids. Germline V gives CDR1 LNHNV, CDR2 YYDKDF (reference sequence). V lost 6 bases to trimming and J lost 0 bases, with 15 bases between them. The CDR3 coding sequence is TGTGCCACCAGGGTTTCGGGGATAAGCTCCTACGAGCAGTACTTC. Amino acid sequence: CATRVSGISSYEQYF.

This clone was seen once. This chain links TRBV5-6 with TRBJ2-2, with a tentative D call TRBD2 (5 bases). The CDR3 has 13 amino acids. Trimming took 7 bases from V and 1 from J, leaving 8 bases between them. Germline V gene lookup returns CDR1 SGHDT and CDR2 YYEEEE. DNA of the CDR3: TGTGCCAGCCGTCGGGGGAACACCGGGGAGCTGTTTTTT. This sequence encodes CASRRGNTGELFF.

The rearrangement uses TRBV21-1 and TRBJ2-3; the DNA was not compared with TRBD2, the D call given in the table. TRBV21-1 is given as a pseudogene. The length of the CDR3 is 15 residues. DNA of the CDR3: TGTGCCAGCAGCCCGATTTTGAGGGTCACAGATACGCAGTATTTT. Amino acids: CASSPILRVTDTQYF.

The rearrangement joins TRBV10-3 to TRBJ2-2, with 7 bases aligning to TRBD1. Germline CDR1 ENHRY, CDR2 SYGVKD. The CDR3 runs 15 residues. With 2 bases clipped from V and 5 bases from J, the junction kept 5 bases outside the gene matches. CDR3 bases: TGTGCCATCAGTGAGGTTCAGGGGGAAACCGGGGAGCTGTTTTTT. Amino acids: CAISEVQGETGELFF.

This clone was seen once. The rearrangement links TRBV28 to TRBJ2-4; TRBD2 matches at 10 bases. Germline V gives CDR1 MDHEN, CDR2 SYDVKM. V shed 2 bases, J shed 5 bases, and the junction held 9 bases outside the gene matches. The CDR3 sequence is 17 residues long. In nucleotides, the CDR3 is TGTGCCAGCAGTTTAGGTATTGCTAGCGGGAGCGAAAACATTCAGTACTTC. It specifies CASSLGIASGSENIQYF.